These T cell receptor beta chains were read from a single sample in a study of cytomegalovirus exposure and HLA in healthy donors. Only in-frame clones appear in the TCRdb table, and some are missing; sequencing was by immunoSEQ multiplex PCR. This table holds 150,000 to 200,000 clones, about 86% found once. The sample consisted of PBMCs. These receptors originate from a man aged 40-55 years in good health and CMV-seropositive. CDR3s include the opening cysteine and the closing phenylalanine or tryptophan. A D gene is named only where the DNA matches it firmly. Size tells how often a clone was seen (once, few, many) or the class of an expanded clone, and some rows leave it out.

j_gene: TRBJ1-2; d_gene: .; abundance: many; v_gene: TRBV5-5; len: 14; CDR3aa: CASSLVTVYYGYTF; CDR3nt: TGTGCCAGCAGCTTGGTGACAGTCTACTATGGCTACACCTTC
j_gene: TRBJ2-1; d_gene: TRBD1; abundance: .; v_gene: TRBV2; len: 16; CDR3aa: CASRGLQGASYNEQFF; CDR3nt: TGTGCCAGCAGGGGGTTACAGGGGGCCTCCTACAATGAGCAGTTCTTC
j_gene: TRBJ1-5; d_gene: TRBD1; abundance: .; v_gene: TRBV6-5; len: 13; CDR3aa: CASSPDRVQPQHF; CDR3nt: TGTGCCAGCAGTCCTGACAGGGTGCAGCCCCAGCATTTT
j_gene: TRBJ1-2; d_gene: TRBD1; abundance: once; v_gene: TRBV19; len: 17; CDR3aa: CASSIGGTGRANYGYTF; CDR3nt: TGTGCCAGTAGTATCGGTGGGACAGGGAGGGCTAACTATGGCTACACCTTC
j_gene: TRBJ2-7; d_gene: TRBD2; abundance: .; v_gene: TRBV19; len: 15; CDR3aa: CASSILGGRANEQYF; CDR3nt: TGTGCCAGTAGTATCCTCGGCGGGAGGGCAAACGAGCAGTACTTC
j_gene: TRBJ2-7; d_gene: TRBD2; abundance: .; v_gene: TRBV5-1; len: 15; CDR3aa: CASSPNAGTTYEQYF; CDR3nt: TGCGCCAGCAGCCCCAACGCCGGGACTACCTACGAGCAGTACTTC
j_gene: TRBJ2-1; d_gene: .; abundance: few; v_gene: TRBV5-1; len: 13; CDR3aa: CASSLDRGNEQFF; CDR3nt: TGCGCCAGCAGCTTGGACCGCGGCAATGAGCAGTTCTTC
j_gene: TRBJ1-1; d_gene: .; abundance: .; v_gene: TRBV6-5; len: 16; CDR3aa: CASSYSWAGMNTEAFF; CDR3nt: TGTGCCAGCAGTTACTCTTGGGCAGGGATGAACACTGAAGCTTTCTTT
j_gene: TRBJ2-1; d_gene: .; abundance: .; v_gene: TRBV5-4; len: 14; CDR3aa: CASSLGRGQHEQFF; CDR3nt: TGTGCCAGCAGCTTGGGCAGGGGACAACATGAGCAGTTCTTC
j_gene: TRBJ2-3; d_gene: .; abundance: .; v_gene: TRBV6-1; len: 14; CDR3aa: CASSVRGSTDTQYF; CDR3nt: TGTGCCAGCAGTGTTCGAGGGAGTACAGATACGCAGTATTTT
j_gene: TRBJ2-3; d_gene: TRBD2; abundance: .; v_gene: TRBV10-1; len: 15; CDR3aa: CASSEVAGLADTQYF; CDR3nt: TGCGCCAGCAGTGAAGTAGCGGGGCTCGCAGATACGCAGTATTTT
j_gene: TRBJ1-2; d_gene: TRBD1; abundance: few; v_gene: TRBV27; len: 15; CDR3aa: CASSPKDRGRNGYTF; CDR3nt: TGTGCCAGCAGTCCCAAAGACAGGGGGCGCAATGGCTACACCTTC
j_gene: TRBJ2-7; d_gene: .; abundance: .; v_gene: TRBV11-3; len: 14; CDR3aa: CASSLGGGLYEQYF; CDR3nt: TGTGCCAGCAGCTTAGGCGGGGGCCTATACGAGCAGTACTTC
j_gene: TRBJ2-2; d_gene: TRBD2; abundance: once; v_gene: TRBV5-1; len: 18; CDR3aa: CASSGGLAGVGETGELFF; CDR3nt: TGCGCCAGCAGTGGGGGGCTAGCGGGAGTAGGAGAAACCGGGGAGCTGTTTTTT
j_gene: TRBJ1-1; d_gene: .; abundance: .; v_gene: TRBV2; len: 12; CDR3aa: CASSAGGTEAFF; CDR3nt: TGTGCCAGCAGTGCCGGGGGCACTGAAGCTTTCTTT
j_gene: TRBJ1-5; d_gene: TRBD1; abundance: .; v_gene: TRBV19; len: 13; CDR3aa: CASSRDRNQPQHF; CDR3nt: TGTGCCAGTAGTCGGGACAGGAATCAGCCCCAGCATTTT
j_gene: TRBJ2-3; d_gene: TRBD2; abundance: few; v_gene: TRBV7-8; len: 16; CDR3aa: CASNYLASGNGDTQYF; CDR3nt: TGTGCCAGCAACTACCTGGCTAGCGGGAATGGGGATACGCAGTATTTT
j_gene: TRBJ2-7; d_gene: TRBD2; abundance: .; v_gene: TRBV4-3; len: 16; CDR3aa: CASSQDLATSPYEQYF; CDR3nt: TGCGCCAGCAGCCAAGATTTGGCGACTAGCCCCTACGAGCAGTACTTC
j_gene: TRBJ2-2; d_gene: .; abundance: .; v_gene: TRBV2; len: 13; CDR3aa: CASLTARTGELFF; CDR3nt: TGTGCCAGCTTGACCGCGAGGACCGGGGAGCTGTTTTTT
j_gene: TRBJ2-7; d_gene: TRBD1; abundance: .; v_gene: TRBV29-1; len: 13; CDR3aa: CSVERDRPYEQYF; CDR3nt: TGCAGCGTTGAAAGGGACAGACCCTACGAGCAGTACTTC
j_gene: TRBJ2-1; d_gene: TRBD1; abundance: .; v_gene: TRBV9; len: 16; CDR3aa: CASSAIGTATYNEQFF; CDR3nt: TGTGCCAGCAGCGCGATCGGGACAGCTACTTACAATGAGCAGTTCTTC
j_gene: TRBJ2-7; d_gene: .; abundance: once; v_gene: TRBV11-2; len: 15; CDR3aa: CASSLDRDSSYEQYF; CDR3nt: TGTGCCAGCAGCTTAGACCGGGACTCCTCCTACGAGCAGTACTTC
j_gene: TRBJ2-7; d_gene: TRBD1; abundance: .; v_gene: TRBV6-5; len: 15; CDR3aa: CASSSAGTGTYEQYF; CDR3nt: TGTGCCAGCAGTTCCGCCGGGACAGGAACCTACGAGCAGTACTTC
j_gene: TRBJ1-2; d_gene: .; abundance: .; v_gene: TRBV20-1; len: 11; CDR3aa: CSAYSDYGYTF; CDR3nt: TGCAGTGCTTACTCCGATTATGGCTACACCTTC
j_gene: TRBJ2-1; d_gene: TRBD2; abundance: few; v_gene: TRBV28; len: 15; CDR3aa: CASGGGLAFGNEQFF; CDR3nt: TGTGCCAGCGGAGGAGGACTAGCCTTCGGCAATGAGCAGTTCTTC